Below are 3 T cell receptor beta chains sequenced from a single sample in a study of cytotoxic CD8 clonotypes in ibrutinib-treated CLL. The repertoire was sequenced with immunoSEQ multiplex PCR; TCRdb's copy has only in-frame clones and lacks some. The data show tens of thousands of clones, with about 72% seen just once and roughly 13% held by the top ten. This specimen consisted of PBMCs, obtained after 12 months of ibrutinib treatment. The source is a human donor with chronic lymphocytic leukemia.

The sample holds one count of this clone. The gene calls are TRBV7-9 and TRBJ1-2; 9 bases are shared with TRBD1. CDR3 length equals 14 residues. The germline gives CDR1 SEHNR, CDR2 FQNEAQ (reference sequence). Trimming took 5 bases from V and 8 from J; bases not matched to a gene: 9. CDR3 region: CASSPEWTGEGYTF. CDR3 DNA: TGTGCCAGCAGCCCCGAATGGACAGGGGAGGGCTACACCTTC.

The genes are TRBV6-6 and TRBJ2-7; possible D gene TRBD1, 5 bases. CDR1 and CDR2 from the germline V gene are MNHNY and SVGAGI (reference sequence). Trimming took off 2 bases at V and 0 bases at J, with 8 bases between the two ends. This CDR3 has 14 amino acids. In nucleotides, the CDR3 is TGTGCCAGCAGTTACCAAGACAGCTCCTACGAGCAGTACTTC. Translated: CASSYQDSSYEQYF.

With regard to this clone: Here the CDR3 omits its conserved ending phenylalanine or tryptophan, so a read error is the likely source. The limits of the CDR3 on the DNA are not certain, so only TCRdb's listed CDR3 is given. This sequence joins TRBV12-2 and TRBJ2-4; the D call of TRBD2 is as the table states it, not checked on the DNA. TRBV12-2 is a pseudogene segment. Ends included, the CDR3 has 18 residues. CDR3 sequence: CASRSPLRRVGAKNIQYL.